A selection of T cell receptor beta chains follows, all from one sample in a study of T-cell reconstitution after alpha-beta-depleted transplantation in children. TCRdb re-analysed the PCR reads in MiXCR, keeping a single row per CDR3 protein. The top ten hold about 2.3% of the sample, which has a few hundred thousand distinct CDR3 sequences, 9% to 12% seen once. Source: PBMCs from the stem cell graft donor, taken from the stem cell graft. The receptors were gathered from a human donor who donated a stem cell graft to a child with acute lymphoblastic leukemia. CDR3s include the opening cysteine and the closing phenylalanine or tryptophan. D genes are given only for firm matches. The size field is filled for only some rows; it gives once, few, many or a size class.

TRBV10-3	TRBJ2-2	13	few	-	CAIAGSNTGELFF	TGTGCCATCGCTGGGTCGAACACCGGGGAGCTGTTTTTT
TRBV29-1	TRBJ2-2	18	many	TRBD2	CSVAGLAGVGEYTGELFF	TGCAGCGTTGCCGGACTAGCGGGAGTAGGAGAGTACACCGGGGAGCTGTTTTTT
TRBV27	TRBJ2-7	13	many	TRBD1	CASSGQGTYEQYF	TGTGCCAGCAGTGGACAGGGGACCTACGAGCAGTACTTC
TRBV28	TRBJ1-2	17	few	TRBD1	CASSRRLRQGHIYGYTF	TGTGCCAGCAGCCGACGCCTTCGACAGGGGCACATCTATGGCTACACCTTC
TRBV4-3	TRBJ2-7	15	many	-	CASSQQAGVTYEQYF	TGCGCCAGCAGCCAACAGGCAGGGGTAACCTACGAGCAGTACTTC
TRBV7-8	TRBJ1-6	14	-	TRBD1	CASSLRGRNSPLHF	TGTGCCAGCAGCTTAAGGGGGCGAAATTCACCCCTCCACTTT
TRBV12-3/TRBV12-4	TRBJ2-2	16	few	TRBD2	CASSRLLASNTGELFF	TGTGCCAGCAGCCGGCTACTAGCGTCGAACACCGGGGAGCTGTTTTTT
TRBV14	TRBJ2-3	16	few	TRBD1	CASSQTGARITDTQYF	TGTGCCAGCAGCCAAACAGGGGCCCGAATCACAGATACGCAGTATTTT
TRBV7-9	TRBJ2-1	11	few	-	CASSTNLEQFF	TGTGCCAGCAGCACCAACCTTGAGCAGTTCTTC
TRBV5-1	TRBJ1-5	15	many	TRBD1	CASRWTGASNQPQHF	TGCGCCAGCAGGTGGACAGGGGCAAGCAATCAGCCCCAGCATTTT
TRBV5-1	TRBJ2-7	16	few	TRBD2	CASSLNGRGRDYEQYF	TGCGCCAGCAGCTTGAACGGGAGGGGCAGGGACTACGAGCAGTACTTC
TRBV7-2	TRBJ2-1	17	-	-	CASSLVGPPTSYNEQFF	TGTGCCAGCAGCTTAGTTGGGCCCCCGACCTCCTACAATGAGCAGTTCTTC
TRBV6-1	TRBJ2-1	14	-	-	CASRPQGRYNEQFF	TGTGCCAGCAGACCTCAGGGACGGTACAATGAGCAGTTCTTC
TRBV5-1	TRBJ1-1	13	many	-	CASSVDMNTEAFF	TGCGCCAGCAGCGTAGATATGAACACTGAAGCTTTCTTT
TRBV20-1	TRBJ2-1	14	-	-	CSAAPGERTGEQFF	TGCAGTGCTGCCCCGGGGGAACGGACCGGTGAGCAGTTCTTC
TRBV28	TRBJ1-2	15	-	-	CASITESLGDYGYTF	TGTGCCAGCATTACTGAGTCCCTAGGCGACTATGGCTACACCTTC
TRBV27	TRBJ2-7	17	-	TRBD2	CASSAGLAGGSSYEQYF	TGTGCCAGCAGTGCGGGACTAGCGGGAGGGTCCTCCTACGAGCAGTACTTC
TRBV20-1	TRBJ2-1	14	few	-	CSAGVPGAYNEQFF	TGCAGTGCTGGGGTTCCCGGGGCCTACAATGAGCAGTTCTTC
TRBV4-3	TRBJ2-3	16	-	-	CASSQDTGTITDTQYF	TGCGCCAGCAGCCAAGATACCGGGACCATTACAGATACGCAGTATTTT
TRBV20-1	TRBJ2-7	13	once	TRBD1	CIARTGGGYEQYF	TGCATTGCTCGGACAGGGGGGGGCTACGAGCAGTACTTC
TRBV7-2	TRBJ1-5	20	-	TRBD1	CASSLADRGKNVGSNQPQHF	TGTGCCAGCAGCTTAGCGGACAGGGGAAAGAACGTAGGTAGCAATCAGCCCCAGCATTTT
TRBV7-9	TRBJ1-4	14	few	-	CASSPPGTNEKLFF	TGTGCCAGCAGCCCGCCCGGGACTAATGAAAAACTGTTTTTT
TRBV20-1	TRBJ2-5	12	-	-	CSADGYQETQYF	TGCAGTGCCGACGGCTACCAAGAGACCCAGTACTTC
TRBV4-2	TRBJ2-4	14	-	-	CASSTRGAKNIQYF	TGTGCCAGCAGCACTCGCGGAGCCAAAAACATTCAGTACTTC